This T cell receptor (beta chain) was sequenced during a study of vaccination effects on CD4 cells after COVID-19. The repertoire was sequenced with immunoSEQ multiplex PCR; TCRdb's copy has only in-frame clones and lacks some. The table has about 22,000 clones, roughly four fifths seen once. Before sequencing, viral peptide pools were used by the ViraFEST assay to expand antigen-specific CD4+ T cells. Researchers isolated CD4+ T cells once roughly ten days of culture had elapsed. Each vaccine recipient was nucleocapsid antibody negative and had no prior SARS-CoV-2 infection. Findings and caveats of the study: Marked clonal contraction of infection- and vaccine-induced clones was seen late after vaccination.

About this clone: The antigen remains undetermined.

Germline V gene sequence: CDR1 LGHDT, CDR2 YNNKEL (reference sequence). V trimming: 5 bases; J trimming: 7 bases; junction bases outside the gene matches: 11. The length of the CDR3 is 15 residues. This receptor was taken from a human donor who received a COVID-19 vaccine. This chain connects TRBV3-1 (or the pseudogene TRBV3-2) to TRBJ1-2; 9 bases align to TRBD1. The material was CD4+ T cells from PBMCs cultured with HCoV-NL63 spike peptides, obtained before COVID-19 vaccination. This CDR3 is CASSARDRELGGYTF. CDR3 DNA: TGTGCCAGCAGCGCTCGGGACAGGGAGTTAGGTGGCTACACCTTC.